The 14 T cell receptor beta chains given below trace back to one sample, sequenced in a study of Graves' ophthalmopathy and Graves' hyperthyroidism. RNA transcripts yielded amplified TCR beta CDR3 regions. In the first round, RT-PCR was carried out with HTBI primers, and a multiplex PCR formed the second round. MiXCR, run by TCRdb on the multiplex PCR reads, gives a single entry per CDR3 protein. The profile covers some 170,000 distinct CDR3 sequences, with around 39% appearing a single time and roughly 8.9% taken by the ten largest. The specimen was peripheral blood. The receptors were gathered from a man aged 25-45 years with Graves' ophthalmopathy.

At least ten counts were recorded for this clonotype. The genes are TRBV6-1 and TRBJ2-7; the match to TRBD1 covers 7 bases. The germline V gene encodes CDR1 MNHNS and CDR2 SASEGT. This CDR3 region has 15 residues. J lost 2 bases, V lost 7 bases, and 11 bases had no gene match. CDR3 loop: CASTDSSRGTYEQYF. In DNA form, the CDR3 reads TGTGCCAGCACCGACTCCAGCAGGGGGACCTACGAGCAGTACTTC.

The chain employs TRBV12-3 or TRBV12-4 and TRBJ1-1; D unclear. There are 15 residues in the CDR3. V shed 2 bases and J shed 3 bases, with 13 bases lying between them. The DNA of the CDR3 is TGTGCCAGCAGTTTAACGGGGAATGGGTACACTGAAGCTTTCTTT. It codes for CASSLTGNGYTEAFF.

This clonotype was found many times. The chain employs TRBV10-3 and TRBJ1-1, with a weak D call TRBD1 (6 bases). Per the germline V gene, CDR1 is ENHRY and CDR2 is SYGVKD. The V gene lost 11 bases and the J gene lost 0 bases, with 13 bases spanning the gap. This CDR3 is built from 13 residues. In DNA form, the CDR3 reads TGTGCCGTGGGGGGGCTTTTGAACACTGAAGCTTTCTTT. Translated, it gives CAVGGLLNTEAFF.

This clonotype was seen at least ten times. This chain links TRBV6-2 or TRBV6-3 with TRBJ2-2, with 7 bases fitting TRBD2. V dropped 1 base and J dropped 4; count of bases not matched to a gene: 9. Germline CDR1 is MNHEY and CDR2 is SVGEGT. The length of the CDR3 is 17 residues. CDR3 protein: CASSYFGGGSPTGELFF. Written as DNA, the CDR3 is TGTGCCAGCAGTTACTTTGGTGGCGGGAGCCCCACCGGGGAGCTGTTTTTT.

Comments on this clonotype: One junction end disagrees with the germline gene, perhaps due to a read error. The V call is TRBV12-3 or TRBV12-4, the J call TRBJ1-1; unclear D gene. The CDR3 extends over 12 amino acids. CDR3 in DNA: TGTGCCAGCGGTTTCTACGGAACTGAAGCTTTCTTT. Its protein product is CASGFYGTEAFF.

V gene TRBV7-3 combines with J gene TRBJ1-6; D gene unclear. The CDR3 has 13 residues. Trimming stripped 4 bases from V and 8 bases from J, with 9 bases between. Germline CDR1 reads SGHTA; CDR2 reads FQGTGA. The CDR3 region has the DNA TGTGCCAGCAGCTCCAAAATGGATTCACCCCTCCACTTT. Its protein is CASSSKMDSPLHF.

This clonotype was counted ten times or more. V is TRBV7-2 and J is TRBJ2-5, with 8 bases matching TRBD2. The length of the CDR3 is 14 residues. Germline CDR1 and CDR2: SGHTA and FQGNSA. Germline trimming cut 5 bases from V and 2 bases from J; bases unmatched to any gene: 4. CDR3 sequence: CASSERLAQETQYF. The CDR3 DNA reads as TGTGCCAGCAGCGAGCGACTAGCGCAAGAGACCCAGTACTTC. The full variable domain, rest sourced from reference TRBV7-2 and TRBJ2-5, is GAGVSQSPSNKVTEKGKDVELRCDPISGHTALYWYRQSLGQGLEFLIYFQGNSAPDKSGLPSDRFSAERTGGSVSTLTIQRTQQEDSAVYLCASSERLAQETQYFGPGTRLLVL.

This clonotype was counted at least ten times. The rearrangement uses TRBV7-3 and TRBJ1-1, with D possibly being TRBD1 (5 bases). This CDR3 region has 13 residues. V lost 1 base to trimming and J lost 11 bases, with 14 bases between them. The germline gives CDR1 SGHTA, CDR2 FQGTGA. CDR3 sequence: CASSLRSSGKAFF. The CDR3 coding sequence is TGTGCCAGCAGCTTAAGGAGTTCAGGGAAGGCTTTCTTT.

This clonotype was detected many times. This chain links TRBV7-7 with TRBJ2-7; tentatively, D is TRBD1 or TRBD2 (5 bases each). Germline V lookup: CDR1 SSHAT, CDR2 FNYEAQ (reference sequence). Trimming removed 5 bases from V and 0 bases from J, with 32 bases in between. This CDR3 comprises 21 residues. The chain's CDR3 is CASSPGSPGVGGFFNSYEQYF. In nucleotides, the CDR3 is TGTGCCAGCAGCCCAGGGTCCCCAGGAGTGGGCGGGTTTTTCAACTCCTACGAGCAGTACTTC.

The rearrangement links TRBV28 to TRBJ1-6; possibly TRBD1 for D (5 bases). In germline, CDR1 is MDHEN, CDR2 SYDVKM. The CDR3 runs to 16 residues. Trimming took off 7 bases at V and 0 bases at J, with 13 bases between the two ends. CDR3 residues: CASTGAGFSYNSPLHF. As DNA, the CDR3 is TGTGCCAGCACCGGAGCAGGGTTCTCCTATAATTCACCCCTCCACTTT.

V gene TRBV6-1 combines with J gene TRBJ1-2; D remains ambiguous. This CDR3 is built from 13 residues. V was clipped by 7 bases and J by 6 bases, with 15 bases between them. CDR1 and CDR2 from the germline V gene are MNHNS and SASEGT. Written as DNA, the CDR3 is TGTGCCAGCACTCCGGACGGACTAGATGGCTACACCTTC. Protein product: CASTPDGLDGYTF.

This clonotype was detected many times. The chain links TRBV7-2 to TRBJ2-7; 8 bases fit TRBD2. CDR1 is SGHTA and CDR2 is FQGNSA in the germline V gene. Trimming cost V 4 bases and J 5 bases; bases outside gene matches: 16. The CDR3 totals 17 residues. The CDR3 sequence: CASSSGGRGRMRNEQYF. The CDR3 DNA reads TGTGCCAGCAGCTCCGGTGGACGCGGGAGGATGAGAAACGAGCAGTACTTC.

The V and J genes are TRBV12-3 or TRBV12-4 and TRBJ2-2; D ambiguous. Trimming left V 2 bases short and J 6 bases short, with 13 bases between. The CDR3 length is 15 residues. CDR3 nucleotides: TGTGCCAGCAGTTTAACGATTCCCCTTGCCGGGGAGCTGTTTTTT. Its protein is CASSLTIPLAGELFF.

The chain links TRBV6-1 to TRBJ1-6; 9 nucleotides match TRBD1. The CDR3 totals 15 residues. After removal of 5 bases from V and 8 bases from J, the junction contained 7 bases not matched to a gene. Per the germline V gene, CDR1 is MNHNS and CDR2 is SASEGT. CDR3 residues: CASSTPGQGHSPLHF. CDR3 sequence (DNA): TGTGCCAGCAGTACCCCGGGACAGGGACATTCACCCCTCCACTTT.